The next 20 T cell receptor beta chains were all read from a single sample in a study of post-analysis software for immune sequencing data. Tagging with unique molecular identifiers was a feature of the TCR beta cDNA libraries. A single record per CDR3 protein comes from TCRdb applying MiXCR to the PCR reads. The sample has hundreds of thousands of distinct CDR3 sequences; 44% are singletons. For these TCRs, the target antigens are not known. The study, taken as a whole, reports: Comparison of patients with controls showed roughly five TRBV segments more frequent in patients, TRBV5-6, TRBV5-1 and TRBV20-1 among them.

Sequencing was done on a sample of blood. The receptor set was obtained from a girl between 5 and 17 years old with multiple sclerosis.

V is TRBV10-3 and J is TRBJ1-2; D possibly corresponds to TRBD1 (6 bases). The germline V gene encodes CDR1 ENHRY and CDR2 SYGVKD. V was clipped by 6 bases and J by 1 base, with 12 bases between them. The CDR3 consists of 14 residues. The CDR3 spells CAIRGDTDNYGYTF. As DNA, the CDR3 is TGTGCCATCAGGGGGGACACCGATAACTATGGCTACACCTTC.

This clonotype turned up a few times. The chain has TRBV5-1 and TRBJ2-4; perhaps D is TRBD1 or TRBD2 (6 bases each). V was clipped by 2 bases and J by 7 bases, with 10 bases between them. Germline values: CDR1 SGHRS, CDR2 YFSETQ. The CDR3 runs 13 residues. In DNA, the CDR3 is TGCGCCAGCAGCTTTGAAGGGGGGAACATTCAGTACTTC. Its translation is CASSFEGGNIQYF. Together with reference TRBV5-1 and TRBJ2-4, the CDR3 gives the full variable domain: KAGVTQTPRYLIKTRGQQVTLSCSPISGHRSVSWYQQTPGQGLQFLFEYFSETQRNKGNFPGRFSGRQFSNSRSEMNVSTLELGDSALYLCASSFEGGNIQYFGAGTRLSVL.

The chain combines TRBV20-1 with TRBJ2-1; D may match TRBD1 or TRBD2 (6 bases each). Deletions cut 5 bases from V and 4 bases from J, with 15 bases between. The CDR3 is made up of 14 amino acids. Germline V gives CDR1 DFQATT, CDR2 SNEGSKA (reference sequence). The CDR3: CSAYQGREYNEQFF. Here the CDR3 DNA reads TGCAGTGCTTACCAGGGGCGGGAATACAATGAGCAGTTCTTC.

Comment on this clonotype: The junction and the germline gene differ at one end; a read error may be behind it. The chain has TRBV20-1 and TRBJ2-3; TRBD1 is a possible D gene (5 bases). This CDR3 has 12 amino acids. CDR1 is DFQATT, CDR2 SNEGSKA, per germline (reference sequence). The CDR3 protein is CGASKGKNTQYF. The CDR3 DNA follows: TGCGGTGCTAGTAAGGGGAAAAATACGCAGTATTTT.

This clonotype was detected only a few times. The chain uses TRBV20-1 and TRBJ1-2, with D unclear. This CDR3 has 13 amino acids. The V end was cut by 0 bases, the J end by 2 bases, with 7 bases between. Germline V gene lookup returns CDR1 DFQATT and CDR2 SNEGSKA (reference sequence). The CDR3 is CSAREISNYGYTF. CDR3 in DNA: TGCAGTGCTAGAGAGATCAGCAACTATGGCTACACCTTC.

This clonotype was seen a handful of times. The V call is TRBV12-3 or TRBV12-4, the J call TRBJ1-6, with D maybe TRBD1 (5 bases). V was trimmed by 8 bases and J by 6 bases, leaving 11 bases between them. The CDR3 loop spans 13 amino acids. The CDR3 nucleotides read TGTGCCAGCTCGGCAGGGCTTAATTCACCCCTCCACTTT. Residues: CASSAGLNSPLHF.

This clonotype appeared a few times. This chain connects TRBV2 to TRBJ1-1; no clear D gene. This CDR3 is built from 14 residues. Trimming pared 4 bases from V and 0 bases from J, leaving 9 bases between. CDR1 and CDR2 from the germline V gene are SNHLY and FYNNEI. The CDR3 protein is CASSALGLNTEAFF. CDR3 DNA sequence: TGTGCCAGCAGTGCATTAGGTCTGAACACTGAAGCTTTCTTT. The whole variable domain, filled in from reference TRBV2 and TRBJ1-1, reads EPEVTQTPSHQVTQMGQEVILRCVPISNHLYFYWYRQILGQKVEFLVSFYNNEISEKSEIFDDQFSVERPDGSNFTLKIRSTKLEDSAMYFCASSALGLNTEAFFGQGTRLTVV.

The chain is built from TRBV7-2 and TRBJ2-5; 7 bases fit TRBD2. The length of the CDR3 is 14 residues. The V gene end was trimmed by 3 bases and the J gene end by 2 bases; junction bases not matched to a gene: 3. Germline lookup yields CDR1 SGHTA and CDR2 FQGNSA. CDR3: CASSLARGQETQYF. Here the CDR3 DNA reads TGTGCCAGCAGCTTGGCGCGGGGGCAAGAGACCCAGTACTTC.

Here the CDR3 DNA reads TGTGCCAGCAGCTTAACGGTCCTAGGAGATACGCAGTATTTT. It codes for CASSLTVLGDTQYF. J is TRBJ2-3 and V is TRBV7-8, with D unresolved. The CDR3 contains 14 residues. Looked up from germline, CDR1 is SGHVS and CDR2 is FQNEAQ. V was cut by 2 bases and J by 5 bases, with 11 bases left in between.

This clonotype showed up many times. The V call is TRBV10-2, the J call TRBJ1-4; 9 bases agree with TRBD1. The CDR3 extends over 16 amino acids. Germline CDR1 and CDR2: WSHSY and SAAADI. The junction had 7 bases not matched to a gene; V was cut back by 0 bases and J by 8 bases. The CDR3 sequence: CASSESNRGRQEKLFF. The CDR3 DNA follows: TGCGCCAGCAGTGAGTCGAACAGGGGGCGCCAGGAAAAACTGTTTTTT.

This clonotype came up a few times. CDR3 in amino acids: CASSQVETQETQYF. The CDR3 DNA reads as TGCGCCAGCAGCCAAGTTGAGACGCAAGAGACCCAGTACTTC. The chain uses TRBV4-1 and TRBJ2-5; no clear D gene. Trimming cost V 1 base and J 2 bases, with 8 bases left between them. Germline V lookup: CDR1 MGHRA, CDR2 YSYEKL. The CDR3 is 14 amino acids.

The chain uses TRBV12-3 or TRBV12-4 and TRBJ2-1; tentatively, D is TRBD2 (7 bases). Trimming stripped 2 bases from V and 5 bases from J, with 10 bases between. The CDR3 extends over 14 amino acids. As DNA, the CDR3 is TGTGCCAGCAGTTTACGGGGGGCGAACAATGAGCAGTTCTTC. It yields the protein CASSLRGANNEQFF.

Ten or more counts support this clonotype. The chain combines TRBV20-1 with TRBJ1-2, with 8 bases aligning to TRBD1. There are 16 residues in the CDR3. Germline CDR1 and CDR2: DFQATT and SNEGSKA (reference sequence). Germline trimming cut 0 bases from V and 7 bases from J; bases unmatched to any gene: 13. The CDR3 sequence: CSARDPQTGTGPGYTF. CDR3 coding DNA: TGCAGTGCTAGAGATCCCCAAACCGGGACAGGCCCTGGCTACACCTTC.

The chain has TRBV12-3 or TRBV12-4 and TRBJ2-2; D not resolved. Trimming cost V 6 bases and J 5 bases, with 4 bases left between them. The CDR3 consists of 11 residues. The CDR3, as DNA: TGTGCCAGCAGCCGGACCGGGGAGCTGTTTTTT. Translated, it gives CASSRTGELFF.

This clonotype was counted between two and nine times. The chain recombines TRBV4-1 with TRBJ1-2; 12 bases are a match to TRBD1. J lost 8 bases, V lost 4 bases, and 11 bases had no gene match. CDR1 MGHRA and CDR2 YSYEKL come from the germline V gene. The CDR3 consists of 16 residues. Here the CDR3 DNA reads TGCGCCAGCAGCCCAGACCCGGGACAGGGGGCGGCCGGCTACACCTTC. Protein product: CASSPDPGQGAAGYTF.

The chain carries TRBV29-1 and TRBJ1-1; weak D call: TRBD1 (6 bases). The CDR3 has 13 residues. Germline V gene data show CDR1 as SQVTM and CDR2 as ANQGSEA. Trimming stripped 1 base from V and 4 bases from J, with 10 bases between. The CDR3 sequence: CSVEGRGGTEAFF. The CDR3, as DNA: TGCAGCGTTGAAGGCAGGGGAGGCACTGAAGCTTTCTTT.

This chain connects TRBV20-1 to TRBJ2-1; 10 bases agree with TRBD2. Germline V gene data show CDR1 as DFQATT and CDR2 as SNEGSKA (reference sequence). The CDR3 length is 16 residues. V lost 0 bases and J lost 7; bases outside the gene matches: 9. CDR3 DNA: TGCAGTGCTAGAGATACTGAGCGGGAGGGCATTAATGAGCAGTTCTTC. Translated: CSARDTEREGINEQFF.

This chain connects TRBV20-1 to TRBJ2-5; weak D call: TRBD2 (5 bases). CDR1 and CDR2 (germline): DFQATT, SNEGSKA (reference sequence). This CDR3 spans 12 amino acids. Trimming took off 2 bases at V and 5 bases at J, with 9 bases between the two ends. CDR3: CSARRGLETQYF. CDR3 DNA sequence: TGCAGTGCTAGACGGGGATTGGAGACCCAGTACTTC.

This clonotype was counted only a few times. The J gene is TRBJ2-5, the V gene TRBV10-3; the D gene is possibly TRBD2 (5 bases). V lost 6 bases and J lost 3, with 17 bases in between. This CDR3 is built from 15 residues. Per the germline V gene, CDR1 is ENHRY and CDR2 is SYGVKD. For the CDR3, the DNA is TGTGCCATCAGGAGTGGCAAGGGAGAGGAAGAGACCCAGTACTTC. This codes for CAIRSGKGEEETQYF.

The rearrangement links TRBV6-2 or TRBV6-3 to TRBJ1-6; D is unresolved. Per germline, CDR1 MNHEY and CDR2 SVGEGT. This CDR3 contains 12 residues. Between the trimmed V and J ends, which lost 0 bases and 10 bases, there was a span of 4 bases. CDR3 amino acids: CASSYSASPLHF. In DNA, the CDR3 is TGTGCCAGCAGTTACTCGGCCTCACCCCTCCACTTT.